This T cell receptor (beta chain) was identified during a study of CD8+ T cells in alopecia areata. The CDR3 sequence is 15 residues long. CDR1 is SGHRS and CDR2 is YFSETQ in the germline V gene. As the sequencing template, cDNA was produced by extracting RNA and reverse transcribing it. Assay: immunoSEQ multiplex PCR; the TCRdb copy retains only in-frame clones and omits some. The data show about 160,000 clones, 85% to 90% seen once. The chain combines TRBV5-1 with TRBJ2-5; TRBD1 is a possible D gene (5 bases). The DNA matches TRBJ2-7 better at its end, which makes the J call doubtful. The receptor was derived from a human donor with alopecia areata. The specimen was CD8+ T cells sorted from blood, collected at week 0. The CDR3 region is CASSLAAGSSYEQYF. For the CDR3, the DNA is TGCGCCAGCAGCTTGGCGGCAGGGTCTTCCTACGAGCAGTACTTC.